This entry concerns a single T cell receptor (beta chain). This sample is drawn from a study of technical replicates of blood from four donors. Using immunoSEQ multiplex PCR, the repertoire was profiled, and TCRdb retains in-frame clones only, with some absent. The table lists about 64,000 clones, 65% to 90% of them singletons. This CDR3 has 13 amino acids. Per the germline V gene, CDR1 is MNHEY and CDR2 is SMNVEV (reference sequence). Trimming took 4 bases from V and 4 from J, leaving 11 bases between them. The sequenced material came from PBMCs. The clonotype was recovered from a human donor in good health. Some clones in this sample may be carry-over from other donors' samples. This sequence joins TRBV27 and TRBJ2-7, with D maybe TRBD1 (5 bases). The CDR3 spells CASSSQGAYEQYF. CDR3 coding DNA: TGTGCCAGCAGTTCCCAGGGCGCATACGAGCAGTACTTC.